The T cell receptor (beta chain) described here comes from a study of Graves' ophthalmopathy and Graves' hyperthyroidism. Regarding the study as a whole: Sensitivity reached around 88% and specificity approximately 81% for a 13-signature model separating ophthalmopathy from stable hyperthyroidism.

The CDR3 is 19 residues long. Germline CDR1 and CDR2: MNHGY and SAAAGT. Trimming removed 5 bases from V and 6 bases from J; junction bases left unmatched: 19. In its sample, this clonotype was seen once. What it binds is not known. The authors amplified TCR beta CDR3 regions from RNA transcripts. Scientists carried out first-round RT-PCR using HTBI primers and then a second-round multiplex PCR. TCRdb analysed the multiplex PCR reads with MiXCR anew, one entry per CDR3 protein. The sample lists roughly 170,000 distinct CDR3 sequences, 39% occurring once. This TCR came from a man aged 30 to 45 with Graves' ophthalmopathy. The chain couples TRBV6-8 to TRBJ2-3; 11 nucleotides line up with TRBD2. The sample taken for sequencing was peripheral blood. In DNA, the CDR3 is TGTGCCAGCAGTCACGGGGTAGCGGGAGGGCCCGACCTGCCGGATACGCAGTATTTT. Its translation is CASSHGVAGGPDLPDTQYF.